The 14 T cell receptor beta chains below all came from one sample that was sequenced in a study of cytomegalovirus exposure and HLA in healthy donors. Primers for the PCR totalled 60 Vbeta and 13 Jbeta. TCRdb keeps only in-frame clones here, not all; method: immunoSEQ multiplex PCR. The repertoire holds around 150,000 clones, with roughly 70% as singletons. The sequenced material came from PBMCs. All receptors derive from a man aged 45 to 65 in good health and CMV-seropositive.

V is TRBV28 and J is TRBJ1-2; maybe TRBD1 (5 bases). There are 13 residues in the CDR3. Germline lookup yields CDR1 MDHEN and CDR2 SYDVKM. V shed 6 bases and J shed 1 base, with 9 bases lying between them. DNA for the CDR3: TGTGCCAGCAGCCGCGACAGTAACTATGGCTACACCTTC. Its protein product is CASSRDSNYGYTF.

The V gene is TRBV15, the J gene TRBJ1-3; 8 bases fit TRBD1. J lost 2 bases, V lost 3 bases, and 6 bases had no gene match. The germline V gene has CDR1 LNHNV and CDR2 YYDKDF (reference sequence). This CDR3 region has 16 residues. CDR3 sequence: CATSRPQTGAGNTIYF. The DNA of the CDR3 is TGTGCCACCAGCAGGCCCCAGACAGGGGCTGGAAACACCATATATTTT.

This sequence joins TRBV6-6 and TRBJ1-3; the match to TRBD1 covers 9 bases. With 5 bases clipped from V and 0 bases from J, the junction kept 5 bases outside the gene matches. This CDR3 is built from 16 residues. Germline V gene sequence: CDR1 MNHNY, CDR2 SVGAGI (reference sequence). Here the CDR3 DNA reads TGTGCCAGCAGTGGACAGGGGCTCAACTCTGGAAACACCATATATTTT. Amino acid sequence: CASSGQGLNSGNTIYF.

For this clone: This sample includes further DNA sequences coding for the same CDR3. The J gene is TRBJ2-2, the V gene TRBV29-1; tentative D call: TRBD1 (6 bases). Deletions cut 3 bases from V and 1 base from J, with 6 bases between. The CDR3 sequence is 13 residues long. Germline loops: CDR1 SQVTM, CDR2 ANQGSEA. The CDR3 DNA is TGCAGCGTTGACAGGGGGAACACCGGGGAGCTGTTTTTT. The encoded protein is CSVDRGNTGELFF.

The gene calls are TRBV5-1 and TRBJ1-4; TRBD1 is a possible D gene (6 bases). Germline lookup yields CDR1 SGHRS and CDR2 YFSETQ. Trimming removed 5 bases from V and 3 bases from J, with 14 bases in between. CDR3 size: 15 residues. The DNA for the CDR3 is TGCGCCAGCAGGACCCGACAGGCATCTAATGAAAAACTGTTTTTT. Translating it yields CASRTRQASNEKLFF.

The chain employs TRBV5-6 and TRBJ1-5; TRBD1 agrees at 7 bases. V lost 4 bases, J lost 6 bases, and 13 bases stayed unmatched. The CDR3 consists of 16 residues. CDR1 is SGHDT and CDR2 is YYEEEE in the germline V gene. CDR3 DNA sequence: TGTGCCAGCAGCATTAGGACAGGATCTTCTGGTCAGCCCCAGCATTTT. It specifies CASSIRTGSSGQPQHF. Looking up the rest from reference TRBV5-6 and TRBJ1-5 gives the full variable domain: DAGVTQSPTHLIKTRGQQVTLRCSPKSGHDTVSWYQQALGQGPQFIFQYYEEEERQRGNFPDRFSGHQFPNYSSELNVNALLLGDSALYLCASSIRTGSSGQPQHFGDGTRLSIL.

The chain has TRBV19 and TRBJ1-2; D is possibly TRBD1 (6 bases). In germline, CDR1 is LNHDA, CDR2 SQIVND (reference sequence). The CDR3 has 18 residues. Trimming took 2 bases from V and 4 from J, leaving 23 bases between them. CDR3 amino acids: CASSINHNRVAASYGYTF. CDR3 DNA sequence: TGTGCCAGTAGTATAAACCATAACAGGGTTGCGGCTAGCTATGGCTACACCTTC.

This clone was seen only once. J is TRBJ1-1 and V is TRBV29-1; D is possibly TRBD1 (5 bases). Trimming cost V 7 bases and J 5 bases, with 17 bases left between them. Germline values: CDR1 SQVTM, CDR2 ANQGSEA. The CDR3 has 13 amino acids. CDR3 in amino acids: CSATQGLTTEAFF. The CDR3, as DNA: TGCAGCGCAACCCAGGGCCTTACAACTGAAGCTTTCTTT.

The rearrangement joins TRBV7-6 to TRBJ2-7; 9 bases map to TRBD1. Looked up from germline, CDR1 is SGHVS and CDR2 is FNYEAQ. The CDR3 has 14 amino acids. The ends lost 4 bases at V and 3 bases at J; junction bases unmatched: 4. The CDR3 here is CASSYRDRDYEQYF. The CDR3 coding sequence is TGTGCCAGCAGCTACCGGGACAGGGACTACGAGCAGTACTTC.

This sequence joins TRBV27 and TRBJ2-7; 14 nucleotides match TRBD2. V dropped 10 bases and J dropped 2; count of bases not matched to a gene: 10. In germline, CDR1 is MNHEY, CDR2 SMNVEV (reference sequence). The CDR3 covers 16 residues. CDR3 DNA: TGTGCCACCCGGCATAGGGGACTAGCGGGAGCCTACGAGCAGTACTTC. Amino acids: CATRHRGLAGAYEQYF.

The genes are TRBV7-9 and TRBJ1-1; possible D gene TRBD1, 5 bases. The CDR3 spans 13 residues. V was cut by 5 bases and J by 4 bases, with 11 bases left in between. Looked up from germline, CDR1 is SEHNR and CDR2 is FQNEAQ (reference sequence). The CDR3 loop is CASSPMGGTEAFF. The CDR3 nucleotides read TGTGCCAGCAGCCCCATGGGGGGCACTGAAGCTTTCTTT.

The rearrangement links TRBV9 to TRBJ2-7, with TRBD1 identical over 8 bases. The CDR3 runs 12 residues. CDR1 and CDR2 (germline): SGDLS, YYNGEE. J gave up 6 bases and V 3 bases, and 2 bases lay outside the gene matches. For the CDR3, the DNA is TGTGCCAGCAGCGCCACAGGGGGCGAGCAGTACTTC. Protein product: CASSATGGEQYF.

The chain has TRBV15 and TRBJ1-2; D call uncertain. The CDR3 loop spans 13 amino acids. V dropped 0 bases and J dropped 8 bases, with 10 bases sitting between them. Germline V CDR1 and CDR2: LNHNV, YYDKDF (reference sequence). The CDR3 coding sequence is TGTGCCACCAGCAGAGATTCAGACAAAGGCTACACCTTC. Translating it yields CATSRDSDKGYTF.

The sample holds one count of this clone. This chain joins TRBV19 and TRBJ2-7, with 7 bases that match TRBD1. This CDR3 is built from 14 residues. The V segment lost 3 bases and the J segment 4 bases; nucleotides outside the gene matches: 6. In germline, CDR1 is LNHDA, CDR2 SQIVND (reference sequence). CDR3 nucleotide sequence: TGTGCCAGTAGTATGACAGGGCTATCTTACGAGCAGTACTTC. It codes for CASSMTGLSYEQYF.